The 28 T cell receptor beta chains listed next were all sequenced from one sample in a study of technical replicates of blood from a handful of donors (dated by TCRdb to 2016 to 2017). Library prep was done by the immunoSEQ multiplex PCR assay. TCRdb retrieved this table from immuneACCESS and kept in-frame rearrangements only. Not all clones are present; in checked studies, unresolved V genes account for under half, and no reason is known for the remainder. Across this sample there are roughly 79,000 clones, with nearly 97% seen only once. In total, the top ten clones hold roughly 0.4% of the sample. The sequenced sample was T cells isolated from PBMCs. The receptors shown here come from a human donor in good health.

The rearrangement links TRBV7-9 to TRBJ2-2; 9 bases align to TRBD2. V lost 6 bases and J lost 5; bases outside the gene matches: 4. Germline assignment: CDR1 SEHNR and CDR2 FQNEAQ (reference sequence). This CDR3 is 14 amino acids long. This CDR3 is CASSSGSGTGELFF. CDR3 DNA sequence: TGTGCCAGCAGTAGCGGGAGTGGGACCGGGGAGCTGTTTTTT.

The genes are TRBV5-1 and TRBJ1-5, with 7 bases fitting TRBD1. The CDR3 loop spans 14 amino acids. With V trimmed by 0 bases and J by 4 bases, 1 base remained unmatched. Per the germline V gene, CDR1 is SGHRS and CDR2 is YFSETQ. The CDR3 here is CASSLAGGNQPQHF. The DNA for the CDR3 is TGCGCCAGCAGCTTGGCAGGGGGGAATCAGCCCCAGCATTTT.

The chain is built from TRBV6-6 and TRBJ2-1; the match to TRBD1 covers 7 bases. Germline assignment: CDR1 MNHNY and CDR2 SVGAGI (reference sequence). CDR3 length: 14 residues. The V gene end was trimmed by 7 bases and the J gene end by 7 bases; junction bases not matched to a gene: 10. The CDR3 nucleotides are TGTGCCAGCACTTCCTCAGGGGGTTTGAATGAGCAGTTCTTC. It is translated as CASTSSGGLNEQFF.

This chain joins TRBV30 and TRBJ1-1; D is unresolved. This CDR3 is built from 11 residues. V was pared by 8 bases and J by 3 bases, with 10 bases between. CDR1 GTSNPN and CDR2 SVGIG come from the germline V gene (reference sequence). The DNA of the CDR3 is TGTGCCCCAACCGAGGACACTGAAGCTTTCTTT. Its protein product is CAPTEDTEAFF.

The rearrangement uses TRBV2 and TRBJ2-7; 10 bases align to TRBD2. The CDR3 extends over 12 amino acids. Germline V CDR1 and CDR2: SNHLY, FYNNEI. The V gene end was trimmed by 9 bases and the J gene end by 6 bases; junction bases not matched to a gene: 5. CDR3 coding DNA: TGTGCCAGAGGACTAGCGGCCGGCGAGCAGTACTTC. Translation gives CARGLAAGEQYF.

The chain links TRBV5-1 to TRBJ1-2, with TRBD1 as a possible D gene (6 bases). Germline loops: CDR1 SGHRS, CDR2 YFSETQ. Deletions cut 4 bases from V and 0 bases from J, with 16 bases between. The CDR3 length is 16 residues. The CDR3 here is CASSPRGGSTNYGYTF. The DNA for the CDR3 is TGCGCCAGCAGCCCCCGGGGGGGCAGCACTAACTATGGCTACACCTTC.

The rearrangement uses TRBV19 and TRBJ2-5; D perhaps matches TRBD2 (6 bases). Germline CDR1 LNHDA, CDR2 SQIVND (reference sequence). Between the trimmed V and J ends, which lost 2 bases and 5 bases, there was a span of 9 bases. The CDR3 has 13 amino acids. This chain's CDR3 is CASSIRGGETQYF. The CDR3 DNA sequence: TGTGCCAGTAGTATACGAGGAGGGGAGACCCAGTACTTC. Drawing the rest from reference TRBV19 and TRBJ2-5, the complete variable domain is DGGITQSPKYLFRKEGQNVTLSCEQNLNHDAMYWYRQDPGQGLRLIYYSQIVNDFQKGDIAEGYSVSREKKESFPLTVTSAQKNPTAFYLCASSIRGGETQYFGPGTRLLVL.

V is TRBV6-5 and J is TRBJ1-2; 8 positions agree with TRBD1. Germline trimming cut 2 bases from V and 13 bases from J; bases unmatched to any gene: 9. Per germline, CDR1 MNHEY and CDR2 SVGAGI. CDR3 length: 13 amino acids. The CDR3 DNA follows: TGTGCCAGCAGTTACGGTCCAGGGGGCGCGTGCACCTTC. The encoded protein is CASSYGPGGACTF.

The V call is TRBV5-6, the J call TRBJ1-2; maybe TRBD1 (6 bases). V was trimmed by 4 bases and J by 1 base, leaving 14 bases between them. The CDR3 consists of 15 residues. The germline gives CDR1 SGHDT, CDR2 YYEEEE. Here the CDR3 DNA reads TGTGCCAGCAGCGGGGGGGCGGCCAGTAACTATGGCTACACCTTC. Protein: CASSGGAASNYGYTF.

Here the CDR3 reads CASSSGYTPQHF. The CDR3 DNA reads TGTGCCAGCAGTTCCGGGTATACGCCCCAGCATTTT. V usage is TRBV6-1 and J usage is TRBJ1-5, with D unclear. Germline values: CDR1 MNHNS, CDR2 SASEGT. The V gene lost 5 bases and the J gene lost 9 bases, with 11 bases spanning the gap. The CDR3 sequence is 12 residues long.

This clone was recorded only once. This rearrangement joins TRBV18 to TRBJ1-1; no clear D gene. Germline V gene data show CDR1 as KGHSH and CDR2 as LQKENI. Trimming shortened V by 0 bases and J by 0 bases, and 8 bases separated the two germline ends. This CDR3 is built from 15 residues. The DNA of the CDR3 is TGTGCCAGCTCACCACCGGGCAGGCTGAACACTGAAGCTTTCTTT. It encodes CASSPPGRLNTEAFF.

The CDR3 DNA is TGTGCCAGCAGCGAACTCCCCGTCTCTGGAAACACCATATATTTT. Its translation: CASSELPVSGNTIYF. The chain links TRBV6-1 to TRBJ1-3; D is uncertain. Trimming pared 6 bases from V and 0 bases from J, leaving 12 bases between. Per the germline V gene, CDR1 is MNHNS and CDR2 is SASEGT. The CDR3 runs 15 residues.

The genes are TRBV27 and TRBJ2-7; D uncertain. Deletions cut 8 bases from V and 4 bases from J, with 12 bases between. CDR3 size: 12 residues. CDR1 and CDR2 (germline): MNHEY, SMNVEV (reference sequence). CDR3 loop: CASGPSRYEQYF. CDR3 nucleotide sequence: TGTGCCAGCGGGCCCTCCCGGTACGAGCAGTACTTC.

The CDR3 bases are TGTGCCAGCAGTGCCCAGACAGGGGATAAAGCTTTCTTT. Its translation is CASSAQTGDKAFF. The chain carries TRBV6-4 and TRBJ1-1; 8 positions match TRBD1. The germline gives CDR1 MRHNA, CDR2 SNTAGT. Trimming cost V 4 bases and J 9 bases; bases outside gene matches: 7. The CDR3 covers 13 residues.

The chain employs TRBV27 and TRBJ2-3; D is undetermined. The CDR3 consists of 11 residues. Germline V gives CDR1 MNHEY, CDR2 SMNVEV (reference sequence). Trimming removed 7 bases at V and 2 bases at J, with 4 bases between. The CDR3 sequence is CASTYTDTQYF. Written as DNA, the CDR3 is TGTGCCAGCACCTACACAGATACGCAGTATTTT.

The chain carries TRBV2 and TRBJ2-7, with D tentatively TRBD1 (6 bases). Trimming took 0 bases from V and 3 from J, leaving 12 bases between them. In germline, CDR1 is SNHLY, CDR2 FYNNEI. The CDR3 has 15 amino acids. CDR3 nucleotides: TGTGCCAGCAGTGAAGCGCCGGGACACTACTACGAGCAGTACTTC. Protein: CASSEAPGHYYEQYF.

CDR3 bases: TGTGCCAGCAGCTTCCTAGCGGGGATCACAGATACGCAGTATTTT. Encoded protein: CASSFLAGITDTQYF. This chain joins TRBV7-6 and TRBJ2-3; 9 bases line up with TRBD2. CDR1 is SGHVS and CDR2 is FNYEAQ in the germline V gene. This CDR3 comprises 15 residues. The ends lost 3 bases at V and 2 bases at J; junction bases unmatched: 3.

The J gene is TRBJ1-2, the V gene TRBV28, with 7 bases that match TRBD1. Germline trimming cut 5 bases from V and 4 bases from J; bases unmatched to any gene: 7. CDR3 length: 14 residues. Germline V lookup: CDR1 MDHEN, CDR2 SYDVKM. The CDR3 reads CASSPPGQSYGYTF. CDR3 nucleotide sequence: TGTGCCAGCAGTCCTCCGGGACAGAGCTATGGCTACACCTTC.

About this clone: This CDR3 is also generated by other DNA sequences in the sample. This rearrangement joins TRBV4-3 to TRBJ2-1, with D possibly matching TRBD2 (6 bases). Trimming stripped 0 bases from V and 0 bases from J, with 6 bases between. CDR1 is LGHNA, CDR2 YSLEER, per germline. The CDR3 sequence is 15 residues long. The CDR3 region has the DNA TGCGCCAGCAGCCAAGACGGGAGCTCCTACAATGAGCAGTTCTTC. Protein product: CASSQDGSSYNEQFF.

The chain employs TRBV5-6 and TRBJ2-7, with TRBD1 matching over 9 bases. J gave up 6 bases and V 4 bases, and 5 bases lay outside the gene matches. CDR3 length equals 13 residues. In germline, CDR1 is SGHDT, CDR2 YYEEEE. CDR3 in amino acids: CASSVTGGGEQYF. The CDR3 nucleotides read TGTGCCAGCAGCGTTACAGGGGGCGGCGAGCAGTACTTC.

The genes are TRBV29-1 and TRBJ1-5; D is unclear. The CDR3 is made up of 13 amino acids. Trimming pared 6 bases from V and 1 base from J, leaving 10 bases between. Germline V gene sequence: CDR1 SQVTM, CDR2 ANQGSEA. This CDR3 reads CSVIDKSNQPQHF. The CDR3 DNA reads TGCAGCGTCATTGACAAGAGCAATCAGCCCCAGCATTTT.

This chain links TRBV7-2 with TRBJ2-5, with TRBD2 as a possible D gene (6 bases). CDR1 and CDR2 (germline): SGHTA, FQGNSA. The CDR3 length is 15 residues. V was pared by 5 bases and J by 7 bases, with 20 bases between. Here the CDR3 reads CASSLRRGPRGTQYF. The CDR3 nucleotides read TGTGCCAGCAGCCTGAGGAGGGGTCCGCGGGGGACCCAGTACTTC.

The gene calls are TRBV6-5 and TRBJ1-4; D is perhaps TRBD1 (6 bases). The CDR3 runs to 14 residues. V shed 4 bases and J shed 1 base, with 7 bases lying between them. Germline V gene sequence: CDR1 MNHEY, CDR2 SVGAGI. CDR3 protein: CASSSRGTNEKLFF. The CDR3 nucleotides are TGTGCCAGCAGTTCCAGGGGAACTAATGAAAAACTGTTTTTT.

V gene TRBV28 combines with J gene TRBJ1-5; 9 positions match TRBD1. V lost 3 bases, J lost 2 bases, and 5 bases stayed unmatched. The length of the CDR3 is 16 residues. CDR1 and CDR2 from the germline V gene are MDHEN and SYDVKM. This chain's CDR3 is CASSFDRGIGNQPQHF. The CDR3 region has the DNA TGTGCCAGCAGTTTCGACAGGGGGATTGGCAATCAGCCCCAGCATTTT.

This clone has a single count. V is TRBV7-2 and J is TRBJ2-7; TRBD2 aligns across 7 bases. The trim removed 5 bases at V and 2 bases at J, leaving 12 bases unmatched. The CDR3 has 16 amino acids. CDR1 is SGHTA and CDR2 is FQGNSA in the germline V gene. CDR3: CASSQKGAGMTYEQYF. CDR3 coding DNA: TGTGCCAGCAGCCAGAAGGGAGCGGGAATGACCTACGAGCAGTACTTC.

V is TRBV5-1 and J is TRBJ1-1, with 8 bases aligning to TRBD1. CDR1 and CDR2 from the germline V gene are SGHRS and YFSETQ. After removal of 2 bases from V and 11 bases from J, the junction contained 5 bases not matched to a gene. There are 12 residues in the CDR3. As DNA, the CDR3 is TGCGCCAGCAGCTTCGACAGGGGAGGTGCTTTCTTT. Its translation is CASSFDRGGAFF.

The genes are TRBV19 and TRBJ1-5; D is uncertain. V was shortened by 4 bases and J by 1 base, with 5 bases between the two germline ends. The CDR3 loop spans 13 amino acids. CDR1 and CDR2 (germline): LNHDA, SQIVND (reference sequence). CDR3: CASSRASNQPQHF. The CDR3 DNA sequence: TGTGCCAGTAGTAGGGCCAGCAATCAGCCCCAGCATTTT.

This chain links TRBV11-2 with TRBJ1-1; D remains unclear. With 0 bases removed from V and 8 bases from J, the gap between germline ends came to 7 bases. The CDR3 totals 12 residues. Germline V gene data show CDR1 as SGHAT and CDR2 as FQNNGV. CDR3 sequence (DNA): TGTGCCAGCAGCTTAGACAGGTTCGAAGCTTTCTTT. It is translated as CASSLDRFEAFF.